Presented here are 16 T cell receptor beta chains from one specimen sequenced in a study of cytomegalovirus exposure and HLA in healthy donors. It was with 60 Vbeta and 13 Jbeta primers that the PCR ran. The method was immunoSEQ multiplex PCR; TCRdb's version includes in-frame clones alone and lacks a portion of them. Here the sample spans about 130,000 clones, roughly 79% being singletons. Specimen: PBMCs. All receptors derive from a woman aged 35 to 49 in good health and CMV-seronegative.

V usage is TRBV19 and J usage is TRBJ2-7; TRBD2 matches 14 bases. V gave up 5 bases and J gave up 7 bases; unmatched junction bases: 7. Looked up from germline, CDR1 is LNHDA and CDR2 is SQIVND (reference sequence). This CDR3 is 15 amino acids long. CDR3 DNA: TGTGCCAGTAGTCTTGGGACTAGCGGGAGATATGAGCAGTACTTC. Its protein product is CASSLGTSGRYEQYF.

This clone appeared a few times. The chain uses TRBV7-6 and TRBJ2-7; 8 bases agree with TRBD2. The V segment lost 5 bases and the J segment 0 bases; nucleotides outside the gene matches: 3. Germline CDR1 is SGHVS and CDR2 is FNYEAQ. The CDR3 has 14 amino acids. For the CDR3, the DNA is TGTGCCAGCAGCGCCGGGGGGGGCTCCTACGAGCAGTACTTC. It codes for CASSAGGGSYEQYF.

V and J are TRBV28 and TRBJ2-2; D gene uncertain. CDR1 is MDHEN, CDR2 SYDVKM, per germline. CDR3 length: 14 amino acids. Trimming removed 4 bases at V and 6 bases at J, with 12 bases between. CDR3 nucleotides: TGTGCCAGCAGTTCGGGTCAAGGCTCCGGGGAGCTGTTTTTT. Residues: CASSSGQGSGELFF.

The V call is TRBV7-8, the J call TRBJ2-5, with 7 nucleotides matching TRBD2. Germline CDR1 and CDR2: SGHVS and FQNEAQ. The CDR3 has 16 residues. V shed 1 base, J shed 5 bases, and the junction held 10 bases outside the gene matches. CDR3 in amino acids: CASSLGGVAGSETQYF. In DNA, the CDR3 is TGTGCCAGCAGCTTAGGAGGGGTAGCGGGTAGCGAGACCCAGTACTTC.

V gene TRBV5-6 combines with J gene TRBJ2-7, with D uncertain. CDR1 SGHDT and CDR2 YYEEEE come from the germline V gene. V was cut by 1 base and J by 3 bases, with 8 bases left in between. The CDR3 runs 13 residues. CDR3 residues: CASSLRQYYEQYF. CDR3 sequence (DNA): TGTGCCAGCAGCTTGCGACAATACTACGAGCAGTACTTC.

This sequence joins TRBV28 and TRBJ1-2; 8 bases align to TRBD1. In germline, CDR1 is MDHEN, CDR2 SYDVKM. The length of the CDR3 is 14 residues. V was pared by 1 base and J by 7 bases, with 5 bases of the junction left unmatched. The CDR3 here is CASSLYQGAAGYTF. Written as DNA, the CDR3 is TGTGCCAGCAGTTTATATCAGGGGGCGGCTGGCTACACCTTC.

The rearrangement uses TRBV11-2 and TRBJ1-3; D not resolved. The germline V gene has CDR1 SGHAT and CDR2 FQNNGV. The ends were cut back, 5 bases at V and 3 bases at J, with 5 bases in the middle. The CDR3 is made up of 12 amino acids. The CDR3 region is CASSPIGNTIYF. CDR3 bases: TGTGCCAGCAGCCCCATTGGAAACACCATATATTTT.

The rearrangement uses TRBV6-6 and TRBJ1-5; maybe TRBD1 (5 bases). The CDR3 is 14 amino acids. Germline V gene data show CDR1 as MNHNY and CDR2 as SVGAGI (reference sequence). The germline V and J ends were trimmed by 2 bases and 4 bases, with 9 bases remaining between them. The CDR3 protein is CASSYGATNQPQHF. CDR3 DNA: TGTGCCAGCAGTTACGGGGCGACAAATCAGCCCCAGCATTTT.

The J gene is TRBJ1-2, the V gene TRBV5-6; D might be TRBD1 (6 bases). CDR1 and CDR2 (germline): SGHDT, YYEEEE. Trimming took 0 bases from V and 1 from J, leaving 10 bases between them. The CDR3 extends over 15 amino acids. This CDR3 reads CASSLAAGVNYGYTF. CDR3 DNA sequence: TGTGCCAGCAGCTTGGCGGCAGGGGTTAACTATGGCTACACCTTC.

The rearrangement links TRBV5-4 to TRBJ2-3; D may be TRBD2 (6 bases). The CDR3 spans 17 residues. Trimming cost V 0 bases and J 4 bases, with 18 bases left between them. Germline assignment: CDR1 SGHNT and CDR2 YYREEE (reference sequence). The CDR3 DNA sequence: TGTGCCAGCAGCTTGGAGGGGCGGGGTTACGGGTCAGATACGCAGTATTTT. This sequence encodes CASSLEGRGYGSDTQYF.

The genes are TRBV7-9 and TRBJ2-7, with 10 positions matching TRBD1. With 5 bases clipped from V and 3 bases from J, the junction kept 7 bases outside the gene matches. The germline gives CDR1 SEHNR, CDR2 FQNEAQ (reference sequence). There are 15 residues in the CDR3. CDR3 sequence: CASSGDRGRDYEQYF. The DNA for the CDR3 is TGTGCCAGCAGCGGTGACAGGGGGCGAGACTACGAGCAGTACTTC.

In its sample, this clone was seen a few times. The J gene is TRBJ2-2, the V gene TRBV19, with 16 bases matching TRBD2. Germline lookup yields CDR1 LNHDA and CDR2 SQIVND (reference sequence). J lost 4 bases, V lost 2 bases, and 10 bases had no gene match. The CDR3 extends over 20 amino acids. The CDR3 spells CASSILRGLAGGPGTGELFF. The CDR3 DNA sequence: TGTGCCAGTAGTATACTGAGGGGACTAGCGGGAGGGCCGGGCACCGGGGAGCTGTTTTTT.

This rearrangement joins TRBV6-6 to TRBJ1-2; tentatively, D is TRBD1 (5 bases). Germline V gives CDR1 MNHNY, CDR2 SVGAGI (reference sequence). The germline V and J ends were trimmed by 7 bases and 8 bases, with 14 bases remaining between them. The CDR3 contains 12 residues. CDR3: CASTQGGAGYTF. DNA of the CDR3: TGTGCCAGCACACAAGGAGGGGCCGGCTACACCTTC.

The chain carries TRBV9 and TRBJ1-1, with D unresolved. V was pared by 0 bases and J by 1 base, with 4 bases between. Per germline, CDR1 SGDLS and CDR2 YYNGEE. The length of the CDR3 is 13 residues. The CDR3 protein is CASSVDGNTEAFF. DNA for the CDR3: TGTGCCAGCAGCGTAGACGGGAACACTGAAGCTTTCTTT.

This clone has a handful of counts. This chain joins TRBV7-2 and TRBJ2-1, with 8 positions matching TRBD2. This CDR3 region has 15 residues. CDR1 is SGHTA, CDR2 FQGNSA, per germline. The junction had 10 bases not matched to a gene; V was cut back by 5 bases and J by 7 bases. CDR3 nucleotides: TGTGCCAGCAGCGACAGGCGGGGGGCCCGAAATGAGCAGTTCTTC. Translating gives CASSDRRGARNEQFF. Based on the CDR3 plus reference TRBV7-2 and TRBJ2-1, the full variable domain is GAGVSQSPSNKVTEKGKDVELRCDPISGHTALYWYRQSLGQGLEFLIYFQGNSAPDKSGLPSDRFSAERTGGSVSTLTIQRTQQEDSAVYLCASSDRRGARNEQFFGPGTRLTVL.

Written as DNA, the CDR3 is TGTGCCAGCAGACCGGGACTAGCCGTCACAGATACGCAGTATTTT. This translates into CASRPGLAVTDTQYF. The chain recombines TRBV2 with TRBJ2-3; TRBD2 matches 9 bases. The CDR3 has 15 amino acids. After removal of 6 bases from V and 2 bases from J, the junction contained 6 bases not matched to a gene. Germline V CDR1 and CDR2: SNHLY, FYNNEI. The full variable domain, its missing parts supplied by reference TRBV2 and TRBJ2-3, is EPEVTQTPSHQVTQMGQEVILRCVPISNHLYFYWYRQILGQKVEFLVSFYNNEISEKSEIFDDQFSVERPDGSNFTLKIRSTKLEDSAMYFCASRPGLAVTDTQYFGPGTRLTVL.